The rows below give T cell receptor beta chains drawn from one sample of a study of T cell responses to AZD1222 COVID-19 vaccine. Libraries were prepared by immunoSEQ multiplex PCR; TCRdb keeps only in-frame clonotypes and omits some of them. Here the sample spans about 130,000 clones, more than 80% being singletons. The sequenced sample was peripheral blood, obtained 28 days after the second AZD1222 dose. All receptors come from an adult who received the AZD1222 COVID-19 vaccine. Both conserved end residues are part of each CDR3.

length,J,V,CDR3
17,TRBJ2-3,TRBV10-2,CASSEPSRTGAVDTQYF
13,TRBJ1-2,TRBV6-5,CASSRTETYGYTF
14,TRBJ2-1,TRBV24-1,CATSDLDYWNEQFF
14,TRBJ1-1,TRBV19,CATLVGAGNTEAFF
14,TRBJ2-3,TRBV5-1,CASSLVDATDTQYF
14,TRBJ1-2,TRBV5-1,CASSLVGSNYGYTF
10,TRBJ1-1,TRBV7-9,CASSTFEAFF
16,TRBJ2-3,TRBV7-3,CASSRWGAINTDTQYF
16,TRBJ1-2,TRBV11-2,CASSPIRRSSNYGYTF
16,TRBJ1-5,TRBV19,CASSSRPDRVSKPQHF
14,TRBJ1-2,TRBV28,CASTPGPSNYGYTF
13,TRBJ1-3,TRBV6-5,CASRLESGNTIYF
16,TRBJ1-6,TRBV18,CASSPRQTEYNSPLHF
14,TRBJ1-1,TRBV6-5,CASRSSSLNTEAFF
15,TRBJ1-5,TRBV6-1,CASSDRGYSNQPQHF
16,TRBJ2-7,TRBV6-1,CASSELVGQGTYEQYF
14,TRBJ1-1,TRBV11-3,CASSLGQGGTEAFF
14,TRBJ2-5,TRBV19,CARRGTGGLETQYF
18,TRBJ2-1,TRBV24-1,CATSDHATDRGPYNEQFF
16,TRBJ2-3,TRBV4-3,CASSLFSGAGTDTQYF
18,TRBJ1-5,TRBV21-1,CASSKAGTGVYSNQPQHF
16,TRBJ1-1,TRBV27,CASRPLGRVTNTEAFF
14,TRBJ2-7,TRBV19,CASGSTRGRDEQYF
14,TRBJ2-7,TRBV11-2,CASTRRGHMWEQYF
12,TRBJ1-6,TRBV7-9,CASMGNNSPLHF
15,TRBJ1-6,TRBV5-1,CASSLGPGYNSPLHF
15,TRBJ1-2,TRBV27,CASSPPGTSVGGYTF
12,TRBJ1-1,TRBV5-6,CASSLASTEAFF
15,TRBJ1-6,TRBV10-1,CASSESYALHSPLHF
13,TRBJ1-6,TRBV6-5,CASSYGGESPLHF
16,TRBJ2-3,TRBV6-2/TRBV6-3,CASSGTSGGFTDTQYF
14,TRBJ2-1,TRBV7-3,CASSLDTGAFRQFF
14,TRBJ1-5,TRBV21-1,CASSKPSEGKPQHF
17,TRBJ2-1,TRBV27,CASSLLGQGRGYNEQFF
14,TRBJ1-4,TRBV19,CASSIGQGYEKLFF
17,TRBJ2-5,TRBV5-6,CASSDPTSGGAEETQYF
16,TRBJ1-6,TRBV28,CASSFPADSVNSPLHF
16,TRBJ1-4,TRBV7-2,CASSLLIAGRGEKLFF
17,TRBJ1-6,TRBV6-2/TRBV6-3,CASSYSGTGFLNSPLHF
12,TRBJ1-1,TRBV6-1,CASSDRDTEAFF